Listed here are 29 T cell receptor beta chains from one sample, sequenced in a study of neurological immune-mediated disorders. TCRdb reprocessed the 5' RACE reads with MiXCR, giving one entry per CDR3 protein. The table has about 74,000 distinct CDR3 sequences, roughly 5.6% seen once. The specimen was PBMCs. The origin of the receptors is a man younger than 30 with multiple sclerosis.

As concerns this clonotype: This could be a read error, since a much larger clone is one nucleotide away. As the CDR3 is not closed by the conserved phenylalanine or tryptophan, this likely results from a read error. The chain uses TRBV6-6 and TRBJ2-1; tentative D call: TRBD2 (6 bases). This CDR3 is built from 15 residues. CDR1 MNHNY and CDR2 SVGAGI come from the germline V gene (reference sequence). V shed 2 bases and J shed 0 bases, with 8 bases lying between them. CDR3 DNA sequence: TGTGCCAGCAGTTACCGGGGGTCCTCCTACAATGAGCAGTTCATC. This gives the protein CASSYRGSSYNEQFI.

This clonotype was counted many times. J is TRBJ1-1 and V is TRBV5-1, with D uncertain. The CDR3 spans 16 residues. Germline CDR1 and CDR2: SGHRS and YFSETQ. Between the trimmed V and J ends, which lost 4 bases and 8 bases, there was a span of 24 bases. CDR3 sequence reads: CASSRQTQESPSEAFF. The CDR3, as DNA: TGCGCCAGCAGCCGGCAGACCCAAGAAAGCCCTTCAGAAGCTTTCTTT.

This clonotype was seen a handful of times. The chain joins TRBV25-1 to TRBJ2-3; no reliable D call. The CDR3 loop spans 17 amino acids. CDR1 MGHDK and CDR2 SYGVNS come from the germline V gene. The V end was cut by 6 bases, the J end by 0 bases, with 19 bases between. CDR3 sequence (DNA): TGTGCCAGCAGCATACCGGGCGACGAAAGAAGCACAGATACGCAGTATTTT. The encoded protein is CASSIPGDERSTDTQYF. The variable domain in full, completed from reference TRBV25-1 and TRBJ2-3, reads EADIYQTPRYLVIGTGKKITLECSQTMGHDKMYWYQQDPGMELHLIHYSYGVNSTEKGDLSSESTVSRIRTEHFPLTLESARPSHTSQYLCASSIPGDERSTDTQYFGPGTRLTVL.

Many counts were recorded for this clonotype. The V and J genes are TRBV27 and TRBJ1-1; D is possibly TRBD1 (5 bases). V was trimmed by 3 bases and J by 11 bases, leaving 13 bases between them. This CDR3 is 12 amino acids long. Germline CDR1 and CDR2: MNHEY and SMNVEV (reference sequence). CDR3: CASSFVGARAFF. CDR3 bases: TGTGCCAGCAGTTTTGTTGGGGCGAGGGCTTTCTTT.

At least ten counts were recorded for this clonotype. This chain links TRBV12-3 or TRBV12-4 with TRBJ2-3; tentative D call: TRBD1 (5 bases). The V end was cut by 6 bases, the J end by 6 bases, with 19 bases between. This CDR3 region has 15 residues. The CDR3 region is CASSPIEWGGDTQYF. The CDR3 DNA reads TGTGCCAGCAGCCCCATTGAGTGGGGCGGTGATACGCAGTATTTT.

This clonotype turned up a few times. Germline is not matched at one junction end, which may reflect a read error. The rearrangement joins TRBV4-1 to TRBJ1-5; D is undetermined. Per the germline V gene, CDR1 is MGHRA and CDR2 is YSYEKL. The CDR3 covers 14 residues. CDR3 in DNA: TGCGCCAGCAGCTCCACAGTCTACAATCAGCCCCAGAATTTT. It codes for CASSSTVYNQPQNF.

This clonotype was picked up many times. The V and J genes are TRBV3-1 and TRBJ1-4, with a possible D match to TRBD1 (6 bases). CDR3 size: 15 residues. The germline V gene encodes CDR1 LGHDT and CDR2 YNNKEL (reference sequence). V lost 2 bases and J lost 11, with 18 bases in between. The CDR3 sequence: CASSQSRPGVPKLFF. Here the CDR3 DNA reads TGTGCCAGCAGCCAAAGCCGACCAGGGGTTCCGAAACTGTTTTTT.

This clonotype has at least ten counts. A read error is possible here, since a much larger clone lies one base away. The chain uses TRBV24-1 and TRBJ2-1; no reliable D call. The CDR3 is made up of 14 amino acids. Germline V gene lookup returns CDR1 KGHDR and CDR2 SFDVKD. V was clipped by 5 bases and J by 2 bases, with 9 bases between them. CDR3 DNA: TGTGCCACCAGTGGGGCAGCGACCTACAATGAGCAGTTCTTC. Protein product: CATSGAATYNEQFF.

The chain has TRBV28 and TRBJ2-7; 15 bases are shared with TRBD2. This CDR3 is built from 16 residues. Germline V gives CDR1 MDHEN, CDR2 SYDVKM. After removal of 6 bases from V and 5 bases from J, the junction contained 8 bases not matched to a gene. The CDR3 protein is CASSTGLAGGRDEQYF. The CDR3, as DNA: TGTGCCAGCAGCACGGGACTAGCGGGAGGTCGCGACGAGCAGTACTTC.

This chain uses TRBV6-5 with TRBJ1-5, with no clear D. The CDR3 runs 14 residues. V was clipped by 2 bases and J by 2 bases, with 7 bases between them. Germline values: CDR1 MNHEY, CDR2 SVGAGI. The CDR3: CASSYRQGNQPQHF. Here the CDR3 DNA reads TGTGCCAGCAGTTACCGGCAGGGCAATCAGCCCCAGCATTTT.

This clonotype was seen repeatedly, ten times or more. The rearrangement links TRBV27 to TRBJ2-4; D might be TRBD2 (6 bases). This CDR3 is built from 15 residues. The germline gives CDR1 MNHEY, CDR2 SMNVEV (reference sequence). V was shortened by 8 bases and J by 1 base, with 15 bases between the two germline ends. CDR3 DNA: TGTGCCAGCGCCGGACACCGGGGGGCCAAAAACATTCAGTACTTC. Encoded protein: CASAGHRGAKNIQYF.

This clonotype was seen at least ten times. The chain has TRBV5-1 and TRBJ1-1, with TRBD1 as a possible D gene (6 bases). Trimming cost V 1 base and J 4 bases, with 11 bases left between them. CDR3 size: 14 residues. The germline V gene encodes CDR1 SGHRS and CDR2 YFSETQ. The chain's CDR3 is CASSLTGFGTEAFF. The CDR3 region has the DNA TGCGCCAGCAGCTTGACAGGGTTTGGCACTGAAGCTTTCTTT.

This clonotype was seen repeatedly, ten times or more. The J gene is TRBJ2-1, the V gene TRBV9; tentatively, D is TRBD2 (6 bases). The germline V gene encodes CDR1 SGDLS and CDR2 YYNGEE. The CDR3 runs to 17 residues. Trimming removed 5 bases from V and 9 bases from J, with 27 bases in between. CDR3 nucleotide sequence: TGTGCCAGCAGTTCCTGGCGGGACTTAGGGCCCTTAAGTGAGCAGTTCTTC. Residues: CASSSWRDLGPLSEQFF.

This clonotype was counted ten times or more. This CDR3 is CASSFGGSGETQYF. The CDR3 DNA follows: TGTGCCAGCAGTTTTGGCGGGAGCGGGGAGACCCAGTACTTC. This rearrangement joins TRBV27 to TRBJ2-5; 7 bases are shared with TRBD2. The CDR3 is made up of 14 amino acids. Trimming removed 3 bases from V and 5 bases from J; junction bases left unmatched: 6. Germline CDR1 MNHEY, CDR2 SMNVEV (reference sequence).

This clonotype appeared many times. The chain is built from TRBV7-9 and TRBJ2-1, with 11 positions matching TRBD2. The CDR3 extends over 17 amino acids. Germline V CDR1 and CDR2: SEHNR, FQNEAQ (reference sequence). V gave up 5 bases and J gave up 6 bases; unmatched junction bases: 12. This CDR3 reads CASSPGPVSGRANEQFF. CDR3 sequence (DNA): TGTGCCAGCAGCCCCGGGCCTGTTAGCGGGAGGGCCAATGAGCAGTTCTTC.

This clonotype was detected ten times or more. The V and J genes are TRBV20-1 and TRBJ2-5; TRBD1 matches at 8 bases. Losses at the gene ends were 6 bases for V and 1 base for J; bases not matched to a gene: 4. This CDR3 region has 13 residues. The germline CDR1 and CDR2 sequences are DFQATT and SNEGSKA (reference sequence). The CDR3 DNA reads TGCAGTGCCACCAGGGGGCTCCAAGAGACCCAGTACTTC. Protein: CSATRGLQETQYF.

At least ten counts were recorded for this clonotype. For the CDR3, the DNA is TGTGCCAGCAGTCTCCATCAAATTAGCTCTGGGGCCAACGTCCTGACTTTC. It codes for CASSLHQISSGANVLTF. The V gene is TRBV27, the J gene TRBJ2-6; D remains ambiguous. The CDR3 loop spans 17 amino acids. Germline lookup yields CDR1 MNHEY and CDR2 SMNVEV (reference sequence). V lost 5 bases and J 0 bases, leaving 14 bases between the germline ends.

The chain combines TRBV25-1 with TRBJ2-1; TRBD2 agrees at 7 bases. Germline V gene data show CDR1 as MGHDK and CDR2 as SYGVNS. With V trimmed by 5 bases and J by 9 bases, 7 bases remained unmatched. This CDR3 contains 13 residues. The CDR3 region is CASSRSIAGEQFF. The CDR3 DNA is TGTGCCAGCAGTAGGTCAATAGCGGGTGAGCAGTTCTTC.

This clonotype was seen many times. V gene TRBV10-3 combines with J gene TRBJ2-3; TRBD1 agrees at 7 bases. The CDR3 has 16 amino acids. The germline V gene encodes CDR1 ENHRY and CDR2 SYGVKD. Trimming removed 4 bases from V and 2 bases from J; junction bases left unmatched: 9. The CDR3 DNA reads TGTGCCATCAGTGGGGGACAGCGGAGGACCACAGATACGCAGTATTTT. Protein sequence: CAISGGQRRTTDTQYF.

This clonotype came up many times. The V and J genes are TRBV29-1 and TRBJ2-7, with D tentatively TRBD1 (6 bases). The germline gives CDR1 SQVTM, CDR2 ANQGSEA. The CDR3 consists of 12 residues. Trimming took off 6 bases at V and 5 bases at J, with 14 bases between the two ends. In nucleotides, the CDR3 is TGCAGCGTCGAGACAGGAGGTGACGAGCAGTACTTC. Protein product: CSVETGGDEQYF.

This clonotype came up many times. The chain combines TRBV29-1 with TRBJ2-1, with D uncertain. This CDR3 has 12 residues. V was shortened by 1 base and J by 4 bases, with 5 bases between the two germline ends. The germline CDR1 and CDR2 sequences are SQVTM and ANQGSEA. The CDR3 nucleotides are TGCAGCGTTGAAGGAGTTTACAATGAGCAGTTCTTC. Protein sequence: CSVEGVYNEQFF.

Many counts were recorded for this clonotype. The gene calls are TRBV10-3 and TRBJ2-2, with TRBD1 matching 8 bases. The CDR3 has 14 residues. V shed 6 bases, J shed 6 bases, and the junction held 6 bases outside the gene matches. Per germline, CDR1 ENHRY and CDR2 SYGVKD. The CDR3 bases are TGTGCCATCAGAGGACAGGGTCAGGCCGGGGAGCTGTTTTTT. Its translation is CAIRGQGQAGELFF.

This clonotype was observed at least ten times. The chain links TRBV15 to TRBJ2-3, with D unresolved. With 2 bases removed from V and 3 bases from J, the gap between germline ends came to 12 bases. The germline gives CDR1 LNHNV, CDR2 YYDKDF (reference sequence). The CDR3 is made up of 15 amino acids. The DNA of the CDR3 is TGTGCCACCAGCAGAACTATGGGTCTTACAGATACGCAGTATTTT. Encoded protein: CATSRTMGLTDTQYF.

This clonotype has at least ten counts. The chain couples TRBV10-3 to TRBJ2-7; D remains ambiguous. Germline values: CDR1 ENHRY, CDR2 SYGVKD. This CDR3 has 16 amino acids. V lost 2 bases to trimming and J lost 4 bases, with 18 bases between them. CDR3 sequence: CAISEIVVSAKYEQYF. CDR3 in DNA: TGTGCCATCAGTGAGATTGTAGTCTCCGCCAAGTACGAGCAGTACTTC.

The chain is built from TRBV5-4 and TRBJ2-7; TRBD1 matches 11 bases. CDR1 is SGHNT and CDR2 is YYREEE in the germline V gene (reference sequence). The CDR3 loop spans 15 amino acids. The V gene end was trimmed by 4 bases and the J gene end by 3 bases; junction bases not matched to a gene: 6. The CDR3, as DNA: TGTGCCAGCAGCCAGGGACAGGGGGACTACTACGAGCAGTACTTC. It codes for CASSQGQGDYYEQYF. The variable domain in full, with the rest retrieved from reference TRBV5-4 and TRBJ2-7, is ETGVTQSPTHLIKTRGQQVTLRCSSQSGHNTVSWYQQALGQGPQFIFQYYREEENGRGNFPPRFSGLQFPNYSSELNVNALELDDSALYLCASSQGQGDYYEQYFGPGTRLTVT.

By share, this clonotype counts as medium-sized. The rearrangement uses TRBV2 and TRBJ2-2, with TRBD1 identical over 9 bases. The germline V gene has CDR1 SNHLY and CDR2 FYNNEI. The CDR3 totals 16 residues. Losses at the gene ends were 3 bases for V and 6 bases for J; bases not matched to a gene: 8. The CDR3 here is CASSDGTGRDAGELFF. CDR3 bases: TGTGCCAGCAGTGACGGGACAGGGAGGGACGCCGGGGAGCTGTTTTTT. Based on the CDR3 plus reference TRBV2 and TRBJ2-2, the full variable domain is EPEVTQTPSHQVTQMGQEVILRCVPISNHLYFYWYRQILGQKVEFLVSFYNNEISEKSEIFDDQFSVERPDGSNFTLKIRSTKLEDSAMYFCASSDGTGRDAGELFFGEGSRLTVL.

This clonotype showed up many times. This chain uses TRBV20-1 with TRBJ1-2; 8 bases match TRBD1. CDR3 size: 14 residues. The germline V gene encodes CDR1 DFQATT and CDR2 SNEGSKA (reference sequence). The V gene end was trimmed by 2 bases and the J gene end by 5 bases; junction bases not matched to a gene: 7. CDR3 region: CSARSGQGGYGYTF. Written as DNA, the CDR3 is TGCAGTGCTAGATCCGGACAGGGAGGATATGGCTACACCTTC.

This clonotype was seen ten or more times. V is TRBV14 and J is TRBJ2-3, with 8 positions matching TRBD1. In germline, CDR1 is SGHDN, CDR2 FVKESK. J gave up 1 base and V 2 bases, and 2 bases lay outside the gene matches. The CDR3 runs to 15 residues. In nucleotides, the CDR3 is TGTGCCAGCAGCCAAACAGGGGGACGCACAGATACGCAGTATTTT. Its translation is CASSQTGGRTDTQYF.

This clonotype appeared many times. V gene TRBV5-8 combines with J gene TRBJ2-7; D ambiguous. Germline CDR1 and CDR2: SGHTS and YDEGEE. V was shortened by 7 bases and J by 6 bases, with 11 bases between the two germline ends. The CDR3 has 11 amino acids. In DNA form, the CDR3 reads TGTGCCAGCTCCTTTTCGTCCGAGCAGTACTTC. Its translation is CASSFSSEQYF.